This is a list of T cell receptor beta chains from one sample in a study of PD-1 and CTLA-4 blockade in melanoma. The method was immunoSEQ multiplex PCR; TCRdb's version includes in-frame clones alone and lacks a portion of them. This repertoire shows fewer than 20,000 clones, 70% found once; its top ten account for approximately 14%. The sequenced sample was CD8+ T cells from peripheral blood, obtained from a patient given anti-PD-1 treatment. The receptors shown here come from a human donor with melanoma. Both conserved end residues are trimmed from each CDR3. The D gene is left open where the match is weak.

j_call	d_call	v_call	cdr3_aa
TRBJ1-2	.	TRBV6-2/TRBV6-3	ASSYAGISYGYT
TRBJ2-3	TRBD2	TRBV2	ARSLAGTDTQY
TRBJ1-3	TRBD1	TRBV6-5	ASTLDRGILDTIY
TRBJ2-7	TRBD1	TRBV24-1	ATAEDREDYEQY
TRBJ1-1	.	TRBV19	ASSTTGSGTEAF
TRBJ1-1	.	TRBV7-9	ASSLIRTNTEAF
TRBJ2-2	.	TRBV7-6	ASSLIGPTGELF
TRBJ1-1	.	TRBV3-1/TRBV3-2	ASSQDRQLNTEAF
TRBJ1-1	TRBD1	TRBV19	ASSSPGTGNTEAF
TRBJ2-7	.	TRBV19	ASSIKASTYEQY
TRBJ1-6	.	TRBV14	ASSQDIAGGTNSPLH
TRBJ2-7	.	TRBV6-5	ASRWATGGYEQY